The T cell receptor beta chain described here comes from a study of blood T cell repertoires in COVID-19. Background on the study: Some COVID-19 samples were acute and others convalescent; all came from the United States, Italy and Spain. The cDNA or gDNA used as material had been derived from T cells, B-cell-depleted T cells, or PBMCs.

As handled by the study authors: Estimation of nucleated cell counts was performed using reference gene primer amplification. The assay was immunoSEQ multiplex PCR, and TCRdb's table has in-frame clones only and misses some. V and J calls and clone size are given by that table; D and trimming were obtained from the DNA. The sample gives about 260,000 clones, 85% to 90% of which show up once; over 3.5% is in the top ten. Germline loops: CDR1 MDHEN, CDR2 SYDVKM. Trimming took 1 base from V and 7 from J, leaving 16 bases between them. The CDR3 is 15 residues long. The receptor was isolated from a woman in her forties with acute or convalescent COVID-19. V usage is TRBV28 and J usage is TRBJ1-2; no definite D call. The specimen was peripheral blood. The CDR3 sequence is CASSLSPGYSGGYTF. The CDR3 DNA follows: TGTGCCAGCAGTTTATCTCCGGGATATTCGGGTGGCTACACCTTC.